One and the same sample provided the 7 T cell receptor beta chains below, sequenced in a study of PD-1 blockade in classical Hodgkin lymphoma. Here immunoSEQ multiplex PCR was the method, and the copy in TCRdb shows in-frame clones only, minus some. Found here are over 25,000 clones, approximately 88% of them singletons; the top ten hold more than 0.35%. Time point: newly diagnosed, previously untreated cHL patient sample. Negative selection with magnetic separation was used to purify CD4+ T cells from thawed PBMCs. Sequencing was carried out using CD4+ T cells from blood. Every receptor here comes from a human donor with classical Hodgkin lymphoma.

V usage is TRBV28 and J usage is TRBJ2-2; 12 bases are shared with TRBD2. Germline CDR1 and CDR2: MDHEN and SYDVKM. CDR3 length: 15 amino acids. V dropped 4 bases and J dropped 4; count of bases not matched to a gene: 1. The CDR3 DNA reads TGTGCCAGCAGTTGGACTAGCGGGATCACCGGGGAGCTGTTTTTT. Translating gives CASSWTSGITGELFF. The full variable domain, in which reference TRBV28 and TRBJ2-2 provide the parts outside the CDR3, is DVKVTQSSRYLVKRTGEKVFLECVQDMDHENMFWYRQDPGLGLRLIYFSYDVKMKEKGDIPEGYSVSREKKERFSLILESASTNQTSMYLCASSWTSGITGELFFGEGSRLTVL.

V is TRBV7-9 and J is TRBJ2-6; no clear D. Trimming took off 1 base at V and 4 bases at J, with 8 bases between the two ends. The CDR3 covers 15 residues. Germline CDR1 reads SEHNR; CDR2 reads FQNEAQ (reference sequence). The CDR3: CASSLGSGGANVLTF. CDR3 coding DNA: TGTGCCAGCAGCTTAGGGTCGGGCGGGGCCAACGTCCTGACTTTC.

This clone was detected only a few times. The gene calls are TRBV6-1 and TRBJ2-7; the match to TRBD2 covers 7 bases. The V and J ends lost 2 bases and 2 bases, in that order; junction bases with no gene match: 3. Germline assignment: CDR1 MNHNS and CDR2 SASEGT. This CDR3 region has 14 residues. CDR3 in DNA: TGTGCCAGCAGTGAACGGGGAGGGGCCTACGAGCAGTACTTC. It specifies CASSERGGAYEQYF.

This chain uses TRBV2 with TRBJ2-2; 10 bases agree with TRBD2. CDR1 is SNHLY and CDR2 is FYNNEI in the germline V gene. The CDR3 loop spans 18 amino acids. Trimming cost V 3 bases and J 4 bases; bases outside gene matches: 11. The CDR3, as DNA: TGTGCCAGCAGTGAGGACAGGGCAGGGACTAGCGTCACCGGGGAGCTGTTTTTT. It is translated as CASSEDRAGTSVTGELFF.

The chain couples TRBV10-2 to TRBJ1-3; D possibly corresponds to TRBD1 (5 bases). CDR1 and CDR2 from the germline V gene are WSHSY and SAAADI. V dropped 5 bases and J dropped 4 bases, with 12 bases sitting between them. The CDR3 runs to 14 residues. Here the CDR3 reads CASSRGREGNTIYF. The CDR3 nucleotides read TGCGCCAGCAGTCGGGGACGTGAAGGAAACACCATATATTTT.

This chain connects TRBV6-6 to TRBJ2-7, with 12 bases lining up with TRBD1. Per germline, CDR1 MNHNY and CDR2 SVGAGI (reference sequence). V lost 7 bases, J lost 6 bases, and 7 bases stayed unmatched. The CDR3 has 14 residues. CDR3 region: CASNPPGQGAEQYF. The CDR3 DNA is TGTGCCAGCAATCCGCCGGGACAGGGGGCCGAGCAGTACTTC.

This clone was detected once. This rearrangement joins TRBV28 to TRBJ2-7, with TRBD2 matching 13 bases. Germline V lookup: CDR1 MDHEN, CDR2 SYDVKM. V shed 6 bases and J 0 bases; nucleotides not matched to a gene: 5. This CDR3 spans 16 amino acids. CDR3 sequence: CASSPLAGGGSYEQYF. In DNA form, the CDR3 reads TGTGCCAGCAGCCCACTAGCGGGGGGGGGCTCCTACGAGCAGTACTTC.